The 23 T cell receptor beta chains below all came from one sample that was sequenced in a study of T cells in Graves' hyperthyroidism and ophthalmopathy. Amplified regions were TCR beta CDR3 sequences from RNA transcripts. With the HTBI primer set, the TCR CDR3 went through a first round of RT-PCR. TCRdb reanalysed the multiplex PCR reads using MiXCR and keeps one entry per CDR3 protein. The sample carries about 360,000 distinct CDR3 sequences, about 18% recorded once. The sequenced sample was blood. All receptors derive from a woman under 30 with Graves' hyperthyroidism.

The V and J genes are TRBV6-1 and TRBJ1-5; tentatively, D is TRBD1 (5 bases). CDR3 length: 15 amino acids. The V end was cut by 5 bases, the J end by 0 bases, with 11 bases between. From germline, CDR1 is MNHNS and CDR2 SASEGT. DNA of the CDR3: TGTGCCAGCAGTCTGACAGTTTATAGCAATCAGCCCCAGCATTTT. It codes for CASSLTVYSNQPQHF.

This clonotype was observed at least ten times. This chain uses TRBV4-2 with TRBJ2-5, with 9 bases matching TRBD2. The germline V gene encodes CDR1 LGHNA and CDR2 YNFKEQ. After removal of 3 bases from V and 5 bases from J, the junction contained 13 bases not matched to a gene. This CDR3 is built from 17 residues. The CDR3 nucleotides read TGTGCCAGCAGCCAGGGTAGCGGGGGAGCCTATGGGGAGACCCAGTACTTC. Its translation is CASSQGSGGAYGETQYF.

The sample holds many counts of this clonotype. The V and J genes are TRBV28 and TRBJ1-5; D is unclear. Germline V gene lookup returns CDR1 MDHEN and CDR2 SYDVKM. Trimming cost V 7 bases and J 0 bases, with 13 bases left between them. The CDR3 has 15 amino acids. The CDR3: CASIRSAYSNQPQHF. CDR3 nucleotides: TGTGCCAGCATTCGATCCGCGTATAGCAATCAGCCCCAGCATTTT.

This clonotype was found many times. J is TRBJ1-1 and V is TRBV7-3, with TRBD1 identical over 9 bases. V shed 1 base and J 3 bases; nucleotides not matched to a gene: 3. Germline V gene sequence: CDR1 SGHTA, CDR2 FQGTGA. This CDR3 is built from 15 residues. CDR3 in DNA: TGTGCCAGCAGCTTAAGGACAGGGGCCGACACTGAAGCTTTCTTT. It codes for CASSLRTGADTEAFF.

This clonotype has a count of ten or more. In DNA, the CDR3 is TGTGCCAGTAGCACTCCTTCGAACACTGAAGCTTTCTTT. Translated: CASSTPSNTEAFF. The chain couples TRBV19 to TRBJ1-1; the D is unclear. The CDR3 contains 13 residues. The germline V gene has CDR1 LNHDA and CDR2 SQIVND (reference sequence). V lost 6 bases to trimming and J lost 1 base, with 9 bases between them.

V gene TRBV5-1 combines with J gene TRBJ1-5, with 9 bases matching TRBD1. V was pared by 5 bases and J by 1 base, with 13 bases of the junction left unmatched. Germline CDR1 is SGHRS and CDR2 is YFSETQ. The CDR3 extends over 18 amino acids. Written as DNA, the CDR3 is TGCGCCAGCAGTCCGGGACAGGGTACCTCTAAGAGCAATCAGCCCCAGCATTTT. Protein product: CASSPGQGTSKSNQPQHF.

This clonotype was picked up many times. The chain couples TRBV29-1 to TRBJ1-1; possibly TRBD1 for D (5 bases). The germline gives CDR1 SQVTM, CDR2 ANQGSEA. CDR3 length: 14 amino acids. Trimming removed 8 bases from V and 0 bases from J, with 16 bases in between. CDR3 sequence: CSSSGVAMNTEAFF. For the CDR3, the DNA is TGCAGCTCCTCGGGGGTGGCAATGAACACTGAAGCTTTCTTT.

In this sample, this clonotype turned up many times. The chain links TRBV30 to TRBJ2-5, with D hard to call. V dropped 4 bases and J dropped 0 bases, with 9 bases sitting between them. CDR1 is GTSNPN and CDR2 is SVGIG in the germline V gene (reference sequence). This CDR3 region has 13 residues. The CDR3 DNA sequence: TGTGCCTGGACAGGCAGGAACCAAGAGACCCAGTACTTC. It translates to CAWTGRNQETQYF.

Comment on this clonotype: The germline gene is not matched at one end of the junction; a read error may be the cause. The chain uses TRBV5-1 and TRBJ2-2; 7 nucleotides line up with TRBD1. This CDR3 contains 14 residues. Per germline, CDR1 SGHRS and CDR2 YFSETQ. CDR3 sequence (DNA): TGCGCCAGCACCCAACAGGGGAACTCCGGGGATCTGTTTTTT. This gives the protein CASTQQGNSGDLFF.

This clonotype came up many times. The J gene is TRBJ2-5, the V gene TRBV4-1; D gene ambiguous. The CDR3 totals 14 residues. Germline CDR1 MGHRA, CDR2 YSYEKL. V lost 4 bases, J lost 2 bases, and 11 bases lay in between. The CDR3 region is CASSLTVGQETQYF. In nucleotides, the CDR3 is TGCGCCAGCAGCCTGACTGTGGGGCAAGAGACCCAGTACTTC.

The rearrangement links TRBV28 to TRBJ2-6; no clear D. Trimming left V 5 bases short and J 0 bases short, with 11 bases between. CDR3 length equals 16 residues. CDR1 MDHEN and CDR2 SYDVKM come from the germline V gene. CDR3 amino acids: CASSTEWNSGANVLTF. CDR3 in DNA: TGTGCCAGCAGTACCGAATGGAACTCTGGGGCCAACGTCCTGACTTTC.

This clonotype was detected ten times or more. CDR3 amino acids: CSATERDSEETQYF. The CDR3 bases are TGCAGTGCTACCGAAAGGGACAGCGAAGAGACCCAGTACTTC. The V call is TRBV20-1, the J call TRBJ2-5, with 7 positions matching TRBD1. CDR3 length: 14 residues. CDR1 is DFQATT, CDR2 SNEGSKA, per germline (reference sequence). Losses at the gene ends were 4 bases for V and 3 bases for J; bases not matched to a gene: 8.

There are many counts of this clonotype. The rearrangement joins TRBV27 to TRBJ1-5; D is unclear. The CDR3 has 15 amino acids. V was pared by 6 bases and J by 4 bases, with 16 bases between. From germline, CDR1 is MNHEY and CDR2 SMNVEV (reference sequence). The CDR3 is CASSRQNHLNQPQHF. The CDR3 DNA follows: TGTGCCAGCAGCCGCCAAAACCACCTTAATCAGCCCCAGCATTTT.

There are many counts of this clonotype. The rearrangement links TRBV5-1 to TRBJ1-5; D not resolved. There are 14 residues in the CDR3. CDR1 and CDR2 (germline): SGHRS, YFSETQ. V was clipped by 0 bases and J by 5 bases, with 9 bases between them. CDR3 sequence reads: CASSLGQPDQPQHF. Here the CDR3 DNA reads TGCGCCAGCAGCTTGGGGCAGCCGGATCAGCCCCAGCATTTT.

This clonotype has at least ten counts. The V gene is TRBV13, the J gene TRBJ1-2; 9 nucleotides agree with TRBD1. The junction had 6 bases not matched to a gene; V was cut back by 1 base and J by 9 bases. This CDR3 has 14 amino acids. Germline V gives CDR1 PRHDT, CDR2 FYEKMQ (reference sequence). The CDR3 spells CASSLAGQGISYTF. The CDR3 DNA reads as TGTGCCAGCAGCTTAGCTGGACAGGGGATAAGCTACACCTTC.

This clonotype was counted many times. The chain couples TRBV6-5 to TRBJ1-2; D not certain. V lost 6 bases, J lost 7 bases, and 15 bases lay in between. Per the germline V gene, CDR1 is MNHEY and CDR2 is SVGAGI. This CDR3 contains 13 residues. DNA of the CDR3: TGTGCCAGCAGACGGTGGAGGGCGGCTGGCTACACCTTC. It encodes CASRRWRAAGYTF.

This chain uses TRBV15 with TRBJ1-1; the D is unclear. Germline loops: CDR1 LNHNV, CDR2 YYDKDF (reference sequence). The CDR3 spans 13 residues. Trimming stripped 0 bases from V and 10 bases from J, with 12 bases between. CDR3 residues: CATSRDRLEIAFF. In DNA, the CDR3 is TGTGCCACCAGCAGAGATCGTTTGGAGATAGCTTTCTTT.

The V and J genes are TRBV25-1 and TRBJ2-7; D is undetermined. Trimming stripped 2 bases from V and 0 bases from J, with 8 bases between. CDR1 and CDR2 (germline): MGHDK, SYGVNS. The CDR3 totals 14 residues. Here the CDR3 reads CASSEVQSSYEQYF. As DNA, the CDR3 is TGTGCCAGCAGTGAAGTACAGAGCTCCTACGAGCAGTACTTC.

This clonotype was observed at least ten times. The chain is built from TRBV12-3 or TRBV12-4 and TRBJ1-2; the D is unclear. Trimming took off 4 bases at V and 7 bases at J, with 10 bases between the two ends. This CDR3 spans 12 amino acids. The CDR3 nucleotides are TGTGCCAGCAGTTCTTCAGGAGCTGGCTACACCTTC. Translating gives CASSSSGAGYTF.

This clonotype has ten or more counts. The V gene is TRBV2, the J gene TRBJ1-5; D uncertain. Germline V gene lookup returns CDR1 SNHLY and CDR2 FYNNEI. Trimming cost V 7 bases and J 0 bases, with 10 bases left between them. The length of the CDR3 is 14 residues. CDR3 DNA sequence: TGTGCCAGCAAGCCGACCTTTAGCAATCAGCCCCAGCATTTT. It translates to CASKPTFSNQPQHF.

This clonotype was seen repeatedly, ten times or more. The V gene is TRBV6-1, the J gene TRBJ1-5, with unresolved D. Trimming cost V 5 bases and J 3 bases, with 14 bases left between them. In germline, CDR1 is MNHNS, CDR2 SASEGT. This CDR3 is 15 amino acids long. This CDR3 is CASSKRSGYNQPQHF. For the CDR3, the DNA is TGTGCCAGCAGTAAACGGAGCGGATACAATCAGCCCCAGCATTTT.

This clonotype was seen many times. The rearrangement uses TRBV12-3 or TRBV12-4 and TRBJ1-1; D gene uncertain. Trimming took off 6 bases at V and 0 bases at J, with 5 bases between the two ends. The CDR3 loop spans 12 amino acids. CDR3 sequence reads: CASRQMNTEAFF. CDR3 DNA: TGTGCCAGCAGACAGATGAACACTGAAGCTTTCTTT.

This clonotype was found many times. The chain combines TRBV4-1 with TRBJ1-1; D uncertain. The CDR3 spans 12 residues. V lost 3 bases, J lost 7 bases, and 9 bases lay in between. Per the germline V gene, CDR1 is MGHRA and CDR2 is YSYEKL. CDR3 sequence (DNA): TGCGCCAGCAGCCACCCCGAGAGTGAAGCTTTCTTT. Its protein is CASSHPESEAFF.